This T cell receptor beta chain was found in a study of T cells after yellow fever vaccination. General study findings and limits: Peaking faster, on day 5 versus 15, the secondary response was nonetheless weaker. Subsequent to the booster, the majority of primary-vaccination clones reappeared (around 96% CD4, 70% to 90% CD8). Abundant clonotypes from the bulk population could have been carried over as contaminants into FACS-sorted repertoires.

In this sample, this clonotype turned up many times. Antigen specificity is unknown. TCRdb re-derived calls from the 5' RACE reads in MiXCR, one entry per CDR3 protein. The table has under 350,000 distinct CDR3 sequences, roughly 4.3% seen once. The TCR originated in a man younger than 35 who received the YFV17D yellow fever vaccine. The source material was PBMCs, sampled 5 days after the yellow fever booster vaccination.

This chain's CDR3 is CASSYWGSDTQYF. CDR3 in DNA: TGCGCCAGCAGTTATTGGGGTTCAGATACGCAGTATTTT. V usage is TRBV5-1 and J usage is TRBJ2-3, with no clear D. The CDR3 sequence is 13 residues long. V was cut by 5 bases and J by 4 bases, with 11 bases left in between. CDR1 and CDR2 from the germline V gene are SGHRS and YFSETQ.